These 21 T cell receptor beta chains were all obtained from the same sample, sequenced in a study of blood T cell repertoires in COVID-19. Data came from immunoSEQ multiplex PCR; TCRdb stores just in-frame clones and leaves some out. The table lists about 53,000 clones, around 81% of them singletons, with 20% to 25% in the top ten. The sequencing sample was made of peripheral blood. Receptors originate from a woman of 80 years or more with COVID-19, enrolled during active disease.

V gene TRBV28 combines with J gene TRBJ2-7; 11 bases fit TRBD1. The CDR3 sequence is 15 residues long. Germline CDR1 and CDR2: MDHEN and SYDVKM. Losses at the gene ends were 3 bases for V and 3 bases for J; bases not matched to a gene: 4. The CDR3 region is CASSFQGQGVYEQYF. DNA for the CDR3: TGTGCCAGCAGTTTCCAGGGACAGGGGGTCTACGAGCAGTACTTC.

The chain uses TRBV3-1 (or the pseudogene TRBV3-2) and TRBJ2-7, with TRBD1 as a possible D gene (6 bases). The CDR3 is made up of 14 amino acids. CDR1 and CDR2 (germline): LGHDT, YNNKEL (reference sequence). V dropped 2 bases and J dropped 2 bases, with 10 bases sitting between them. The CDR3, as DNA: TGTGCCAGCAGCCAACAGACAGGCCCCTACGAGCAGTACTTC. It codes for CASSQQTGPYEQYF.

The chain couples TRBV11-1 to TRBJ2-3, with D possibly being TRBD2 (5 bases). This CDR3 is 12 amino acids long. Germline V gives CDR1 SGHAT, CDR2 FQDESV (reference sequence). V lost 5 bases to trimming and J lost 3 bases, with 6 bases between them. The CDR3: CASSTGTDTQYF. In nucleotides, the CDR3 is TGTGCCAGCAGCACGGGAACAGATACGCAGTATTTT.

The table lists this clone with a count of one. The chain has TRBV19 and TRBJ1-5, with 7 bases identical to TRBD1. V lost 4 bases to trimming and J lost 0 bases; unmatched junction nucleotides: 6. The CDR3 extends over 16 amino acids. Germline V gene data show CDR1 as LNHDA and CDR2 as SQIVND (reference sequence). CDR3 coding DNA: TGTGCCAGTAGTACAAAACGGACAGGTAGCAATCAGCCCCAGCATTTT. This translates into CASSTKRTGSNQPQHF.

This clone appeared a few times. The CDR3, as DNA: TGTGCCAGTAGTAAGACAGGGACATATGGCTACACCTTC. Its translation is CASSKTGTYGYTF. The rearrangement joins TRBV19 to TRBJ1-2; 7 bases align to TRBD1. The length of the CDR3 is 13 residues. The J segment lost 5 bases and the V segment lost 4 bases, leaving 4 bases of the junction unmatched. Germline V gene sequence: CDR1 LNHDA, CDR2 SQIVND (reference sequence).

The J gene is TRBJ2-6, the V gene TRBV19; D perhaps matches TRBD1 (5 bases). CDR1 is LNHDA, CDR2 SQIVND, per germline (reference sequence). CDR3 length: 16 residues. V lost 4 bases to trimming and J lost 2 bases, with 12 bases between them. CDR3: CASSNQGSTGANVLTF. CDR3 nucleotide sequence: TGTGCCAGTAGTAATCAGGGTTCTACTGGGGCCAACGTCCTGACTTTC. The full variable domain, with the rest looked up from reference TRBV19 and TRBJ2-6, is DGGITQSPKYLFRKEGQNVTLSCEQNLNHDAMYWYRQDPGQGLRLIYYSQIVNDFQKGDIAEGYSVSREKKESFPLTVTSAQKNPTAFYLCASSNQGSTGANVLTFGAGSRLTVL.

The chain has TRBV18 and TRBJ2-7, with a weak D call TRBD2 (5 bases). Germline V gives CDR1 KGHSH, CDR2 LQKENI. V gave up 6 bases and J gave up 3 bases, with 18 bases separating them. The CDR3 has 15 residues. The CDR3 loop is CASSRDTGKNYEQYF. The DNA of the CDR3 is TGTGCCAGCTCGCGCGATACCGGGAAAAACTACGAGCAGTACTTC. The entire variable domain, with the rest obtained from reference TRBV18 and TRBJ2-7, is as follows: NAGVMQNPRHLVRRRGQEARLRCSPMKGHSHVYWYRQLPEEGLKFMVYLQKENIIDESGMPKERFSAEFPKEGPSILRIQQVVRGDSAAYFCASSRDTGKNYEQYFGPGTRLTVT.

The genes are TRBV12-5 and TRBJ2-5, with TRBD2 identical over 12 bases. The CDR3 has 14 amino acids. Germline V gene lookup returns CDR1 LGHNT and CDR2 FRNRAP. The V and J ends lost 5 bases and 4 bases, in that order; junction bases with no gene match: 2. The DNA for the CDR3 is TGTGCTAGTGGTGCGGGACTAGCGGGAGAGACCCAGTACTTC. Its protein product is CASGAGLAGETQYF.

The chain carries TRBV5-4 and TRBJ1-2; maybe TRBD1 (6 bases). The CDR3 is 12 residues long. Looked up from germline, CDR1 is SGHNT and CDR2 is YYREEE (reference sequence). Trimming shortened V by 7 bases and J by 2 bases, and 9 bases separated the two germline ends. CDR3 sequence: CASSGQNYGYTF. CDR3 sequence (DNA): TGTGCCAGCTCGGGACAAAACTATGGCTACACCTTC.

The chain is built from TRBV18 and TRBJ1-4; 7 positions match TRBD1. V shed 1 base and J 8 bases; nucleotides not matched to a gene: 4. This CDR3 region has 14 residues. Germline V gives CDR1 KGHSH, CDR2 LQKENI. CDR3 residues: CASSPQGAREKLFF. The CDR3 DNA is TGTGCCAGCTCACCACAGGGGGCTCGGGAAAAACTGTTTTTT.

This chain joins TRBV19 and TRBJ2-1; TRBD1 matches at 8 bases. Germline V CDR1 and CDR2: LNHDA, SQIVND (reference sequence). The junction had 10 bases not matched to a gene; V was cut back by 6 bases and J by 9 bases. The CDR3 loop spans 14 amino acids. The CDR3 nucleotides read TGTGCCAGTAGGGGGACAGGAGTTTTTGGTGAGCAGTTCTTC. Protein product: CASRGTGVFGEQFF.

This sequence joins TRBV28 and TRBJ2-2; 11 bases match TRBD2. Germline V gene lookup returns CDR1 MDHEN and CDR2 SYDVKM. The CDR3 consists of 16 residues. Trimming took 6 bases from V and 7 from J; bases not matched to a gene: 10. CDR3 nucleotide sequence: TGTGCCAGCAGCTTAGTACTAGCGGGAGCGGGCGGGGAGCTGTTTTTT. This encodes CASSLVLAGAGGELFF.

This rearrangement joins TRBV5-5 to TRBJ2-1; 8 positions agree with TRBD1. With V trimmed by 0 bases and J by 12 bases, 11 bases remained unmatched. The CDR3 length is 15 residues. CDR1 is SGHKS and CDR2 is YYEKEE in the germline V gene (reference sequence). The CDR3 protein is CASSLVGVDRVWQFF. In DNA, the CDR3 is TGTGCCAGCAGCTTGGTAGGCGTGGACAGGGTATGGCAGTTCTTC. Full variable domain (remainder filled in from reference TRBV5-5 and TRBJ2-1): DAGVTQSPTHLIKTRGQQVTLRCSPISGHKSVSWYQQVLGQGPQFIFQYYEKEERGRGNFPDRFSARQFPNYSSELNVNALLLGDSALYLCASSLVGVDRVWQFFGPGTRLTVL.

The chain has TRBV24-1 and TRBJ2-1, with 14 positions matching TRBD2. J was trimmed by 10 bases and V by 1 base; bases with no gene match: 14. The CDR3 totals 19 residues. CDR1 and CDR2 (germline): KGHDR, SFDVKD. The CDR3 DNA is TGTGCCACCAGTGATTTAAACCCTGGACTAGCGGGAGGTTTTGAGGAGCAGTTCTTC. This gives the protein CATSDLNPGLAGGFEEQFF.

The chain is built from TRBV27 and TRBJ2-7; 12 nucleotides agree with TRBD2. J was trimmed by 2 bases and V by 1 base; bases with no gene match: 3. There are 16 residues in the CDR3. Germline lookup yields CDR1 MNHEY and CDR2 SMNVEV (reference sequence). CDR3 region: CASSLYGLAGTYEQYF. The CDR3 coding sequence is TGTGCCAGCAGTTTATATGGACTAGCGGGAACCTACGAGCAGTACTTC.

The chain combines TRBV4-2 with TRBJ1-1, with no clear D. Germline V gene sequence: CDR1 LGHNA, CDR2 YNFKEQ. V lost 4 bases and J 5 bases, leaving 14 bases between the germline ends. This CDR3 spans 14 amino acids. CDR3 sequence: CASSRVEVGTEAFF. The DNA for the CDR3 is TGTGCCAGCAGCCGAGTGGAGGTGGGGACTGAAGCTTTCTTT.

The chain recombines TRBV2 with TRBJ2-1; 10 nucleotides match TRBD1. This CDR3 is 18 amino acids long. The trim removed 1 base at V and 10 bases at J, leaving 16 bases unmatched. The germline CDR1 and CDR2 sequences are SNHLY and FYNNEI. The CDR3 protein is CASSEGPLFAGQGWEQFF. The CDR3 region has the DNA TGTGCCAGCAGTGAAGGTCCTTTGTTTGCGGGACAGGGGTGGGAGCAGTTCTTC.

The chain carries TRBV5-1 and TRBJ2-7; 9 bases are shared with TRBD2. The junction had 2 bases not matched to a gene; V was cut back by 2 bases and J by 2 bases. CDR3 length: 14 residues. Germline V CDR1 and CDR2: SGHRS, YFSETQ. Here the CDR3 reads CASSFLAGTYEQYF. CDR3 DNA: TGCGCCAGCAGCTTCCTAGCGGGGACCTACGAGCAGTACTTC.

V gene TRBV12-3 or TRBV12-4 combines with J gene TRBJ2-7; D gene unclear. The CDR3 loop spans 13 amino acids. The V and J ends lost 3 bases and 6 bases respectively, with 12 bases between them. This CDR3 is CASSFRLVSEQYF. Written as DNA, the CDR3 is TGTGCCAGCAGTTTCAGACTCGTGAGCGAGCAGTACTTC.

V and J are TRBV5-5 and TRBJ2-1; no definite D call. Germline V lookup: CDR1 SGHKS, CDR2 YYEKEE (reference sequence). Trimming cost V 2 bases and J 0 bases, with 21 bases left between them. This CDR3 region has 19 residues. Here the CDR3 reads CASSFGLRVVRSSYNEQFF. The DNA of the CDR3 is TGTGCCAGCAGCTTCGGGTTACGTGTCGTGAGAAGCTCCTACAATGAGCAGTTCTTC.

In its sample, this clone was seen a few times. The chain employs TRBV2 and TRBJ1-5; weak D call: TRBD1 (5 bases). Germline assignment: CDR1 SNHLY and CDR2 FYNNEI. This CDR3 is 15 amino acids long. The ends were cut back, 1 base at V and 3 bases at J, with 10 bases in the middle. The CDR3: CASSEERQFNQPQHF. CDR3 sequence (DNA): TGTGCCAGCAGTGAAGAGAGACAGTTCAATCAGCCCCAGCATTTT. The complete variable domain, with remaining parts taken from reference TRBV2 and TRBJ1-5, reads EPEVTQTPSHQVTQMGQEVILRCVPISNHLYFYWYRQILGQKVEFLVSFYNNEISEKSEIFDDQFSVERPDGSNFTLKIRSTKLEDSAMYFCASSEERQFNQPQHFGDGTRLSIL.